This T cell receptor (beta chain) was retrieved from a study of post-analysis software for immune sequencing data. Study in general: Courses of disease covered relapsing-remitting, secondary progressive and progressive-relapsing multiple sclerosis. Study-wide results and limits: The authors found that F measure strongly co-clustered same-batch samples. Significantly decreased normalized Chao1 diversity was recorded for multiple sclerosis patients relative to controls. Relative to controls, patients had about five TRBV segments at higher frequency, with TRBV5-6, TRBV5-1 and TRBV20-1 among these.

The length of the CDR3 is 15 residues. Germline V lookup: CDR1 MGHRA, CDR2 YSYEKL. Trimming shortened V by 2 bases and J by 12 bases, and 20 bases separated the two germline ends. To note about this clonotype: What it recognizes is unknown.

Unique molecular identifiers were built into the TCR beta cDNA libraries. A population of roughly 0.85 to 10 million T cells gave rise to about half a million cDNA molecules. TCRdb reprocessed the PCR reads via MiXCR and lists one record per CDR3 protein. The sample lists a few hundred thousand distinct CDR3 sequences, 30% to 40% occurring once. The receptor comes from a girl aged 2 to 10 with multiple sclerosis. J is TRBJ2-1 and V is TRBV4-1, with TRBD1 as a possible D gene (6 bases). The specimen sequenced was blood. CDR3 region: CASSQPGQRRAGQFF. The CDR3 nucleotides are TGCGCCAGCAGCCAACCCGGACAGAGACGGGCGGGGCAGTTCTTC.